This note documents a single T cell receptor (beta chain) sequence. The target antigen is unknown. This entry comes from a study of T cell responses to AZD1222 COVID-19 vaccine. Study-wide results and limits: The study reported that nearly half of spike-specific TCRs target unmutated variant regions.

This CDR3 contains 17 residues. CDR1 is SGHTA and CDR2 is FQGNSA in the germline V gene. Trimming removed 3 bases from V and 3 bases from J, with 21 bases in between. Generated by immunoSEQ multiplex PCR, the TCRdb table keeps only in-frame clones and is missing some. Of about 120,000 clones in the sample, 92% are singletons; the top ten hold 1.5% to 2%. This clonotype originated in an adult who received the AZD1222 COVID-19 vaccine. The chain is built from TRBV7-2 and TRBJ2-7; D is perhaps TRBD2 (6 bases). This specimen consisted of peripheral blood, obtained 28 days after the second AZD1222 dose. The DNA of the CDR3 is TGTGCCAGCAGCTTTTCCGCACCGTTTAGCGGAAACTACGAGCAGTACTTC. Translating gives CASSFSAPFSGNYEQYF.